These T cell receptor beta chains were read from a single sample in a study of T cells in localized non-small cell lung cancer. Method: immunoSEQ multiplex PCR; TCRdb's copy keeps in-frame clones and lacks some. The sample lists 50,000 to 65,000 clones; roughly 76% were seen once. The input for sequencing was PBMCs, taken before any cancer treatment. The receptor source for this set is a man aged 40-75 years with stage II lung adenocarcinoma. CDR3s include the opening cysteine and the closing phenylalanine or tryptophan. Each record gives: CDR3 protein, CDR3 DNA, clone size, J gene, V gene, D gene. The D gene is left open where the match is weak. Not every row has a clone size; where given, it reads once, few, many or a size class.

CASSLGGDEQYF TGCGCCAGCAGCCTCGGGGGTGACGAGCAGTACTTC . TRBJ2-7 TRBV5-1 .
CASSLAAFRLGEAFF TGTGCCAGCAGCTTAGCGGCATTTAGGCTGGGTGAAGCTTTCTTT . TRBJ1-1 TRBV7-2 .
CASTQLAGLNTGELFF TGTGCCAGTACACAGCTAGCGGGACTTAACACCGGGGAGCTGTTTTTT . TRBJ2-2 TRBV19 TRBD2
CSVDAGVGYGYTF TGCAGCGTTGATGCAGGGGTGGGCTATGGCTACACCTTC few TRBJ1-2 TRBV29-1 .
CASSEDWDGNYGYTF TGTGCCAGCAGTGAAGATTGGGACGGCAACTATGGCTACACCTTC . TRBJ1-2 TRBV25-1 .
CASSTSGGPYEQYF TGTGCCAGCAGTACTAGCGGGGGACCCTACGAGCAGTACTTC . TRBJ2-7 TRBV6-1 TRBD2
CAISQDRGSYEQYF TGTGCCATCAGCCAAGACAGGGGATCCTACGAGCAGTACTTC few TRBJ2-7 TRBV10-3 TRBD1
CASSLISEQYF TGTGCCAGCAGCTTAATCAGCGAGCAGTACTTC . TRBJ2-7 TRBV7-9 .
CASSLQVNTEAFF TGTGCCAGCAGTTTACAGGTGAACACTGAAGCTTTCTTT once TRBJ1-1 TRBV2 .
CAGKGGSRSEQFF TGTGCCGGAAAGGGCGGGAGCAGGAGTGAGCAGTTCTTC . TRBJ2-1 TRBV6-1 TRBD2
CASSVAGTLNTGELFF TGTGCCAGCAGCGTAGCTGGGACTTTGAACACCGGGGAGCTGTTTTTT . TRBJ2-2 TRBV9 .
CASSLEAEQYF TGTGCCAGCAGCTTAGAGGCCGAGCAGTACTTC . TRBJ2-7 TRBV11-3 .
CASSSRPGLNEQYF TGTGCCAGCAGCTCCAGGCCGGGGCTGAACGAGCAGTACTTC . TRBJ2-7 TRBV11-3 .
CASTERDNYGYTF TGTGCCAGCACCGAGAGGGATAACTATGGCTACACCTTC . TRBJ1-2 TRBV28 .
CASSLDGGGGNEQFF TGTGCCAGCAGCTTGGATGGAGGGGGAGGCAATGAGCAGTTCTTC . TRBJ2-1 TRBV5-8 .
CASSQIGGNTDTQYF TGCGCCAGCAGCCAAATCGGCGGGAACACAGATACGCAGTATTTT . TRBJ2-3 TRBV4-1 .
CASSLGLNGGGRGYTF TGTGCCAGCAGCTTAGGCCTGAATGGGGGTGGAAGAGGCTACACCTTC . TRBJ1-2 TRBV7-8 .
CASSLDRAETGELFF TGCGCCAGCAGCTTGGACAGGGCCGAAACCGGGGAGCTGTTTTTT . TRBJ2-2 TRBV5-1 .
CASNAPLGDGYTF TGTGCCAGCAATGCGCCGTTGGGGGATGGCTACACCTTC . TRBJ1-2 TRBV6-1 .
CASSQRGTRGGYGYTF TGTGCCAGCAGCCAACGGGGGACTCGGGGAGGGTATGGCTACACCTTC . TRBJ1-2 TRBV14 .
CSVRAGGTDTQYF TGCAGCGTTCGAGCGGGGGGCACAGATACGCAGTATTTT . TRBJ2-3 TRBV29-1 TRBD2
CSVVTGEGYTF TGCAGCGTCGTTACAGGGGAAGGCTACACCTTC . TRBJ1-2 TRBV29-1 TRBD1
CASSSRTSGTSGANVLTF TGCGCCAGCAGCTCACGGACTAGCGGGACTTCTGGGGCCAACGTCCTGACTTTC few TRBJ2-6 TRBV5-1 TRBD2
CASSGTGEHYGYTF TGTGCCAGTAGTGGAACAGGGGAGCACTATGGCTACACCTTC . TRBJ1-2 TRBV19 TRBD1
CASSYRGRGETQYF TGTGCCAGCAGCTACAGGGGGCGCGGGGAGACCCAGTACTTC . TRBJ2-5 TRBV7-3 TRBD1
CASSLVGRRDTEAFF TGCGCCAGCAGCTTGGTCGGTAGGCGAGACACTGAAGCTTTCTTT . TRBJ1-1 TRBV5-1 .
CASTGAVNEKLFF TGTGCCAGCACAGGGGCGGTTAATGAAAAACTGTTTTTT . TRBJ1-4 TRBV19 TRBD1
CASRPPSSGRAEQYF TGTGCCAGCAGGCCCCCCTCTAGCGGGAGGGCGGAGCAGTACTTC . TRBJ2-7 TRBV6-5 TRBD2
CASSQIDNEQFF TGCGCCAGCAGCCAGATCGACAATGAGCAGTTCTTC . TRBJ2-1 TRBV4-3 .
CAWSENSLGNTIYF TGTGCCTGGAGTGAAAACTCTTTGGGAAACACCATATATTTT . TRBJ1-3 TRBV30 .
CASSPQGRSNTEAFF TGTGCCAGCAGCCCACAAGGGCGGTCGAACACTGAAGCTTTCTTT . TRBJ1-1 TRBV7-9 .
CASRLRGPSNQPQHF TGTGCCAGCAGGCTCAGGGGCCCTAGCAATCAGCCCCAGCATTTT . TRBJ1-5 TRBV2 .
CASGVAGEQFF TGTGCCAGCGGGGTGGCAGGGGAGCAGTTCTTC . TRBJ2-1 TRBV18 .
CASSQERGGEQFF TGCGCCAGCAGCCAAGAAAGGGGTGGTGAGCAGTTCTTC . TRBJ2-1 TRBV4-3 .
CAWSGLQETQYF TGTGCCTGGAGTGGACTACAAGAGACCCAGTACTTC . TRBJ2-5 TRBV30 .
CASGTVSNQPQHF TGTGCCAGCGGGACGGTGAGCAATCAGCCCCAGCATTTT . TRBJ1-5 TRBV18 .
CASSPGTSGIVETQYF TGTGCCAGCTCACCAGGGACTAGCGGGATTGTGGAGACCCAGTACTTC once TRBJ2-5 TRBV18 TRBD2
CASSGLGGGTDTQYF TGTGCCAGCAGTGGCCTAGGGGGGGGGACAGATACGCAGTATTTT . TRBJ2-3 TRBV2 .
CSVVRGEWYNEQFF TGCAGCGTTGTGAGAGGTGAATGGTACAATGAGCAGTTCTTC . TRBJ2-1 TRBV29-1 .
CATSRDRGYGNTIYF TGTGCCACCAGCAGGGACAGGGGTTACGGAAACACCATATATTTT . TRBJ1-3 TRBV15 TRBD1
CASSGGQAGYGYTF TGTGCCAGCAGTGGGGGACAGGCTGGCTATGGCTACACCTTC once TRBJ1-2 TRBV25-1 TRBD1
CASSGTGGNEKLFF TGTGCCAGCAGTGGGACAGGGGGGAATGAAAAACTGTTTTTT . TRBJ1-4 TRBV28 TRBD1
CASSYKDRVNEKLFF TGTGCCAGCAGTTACAAGGACAGAGTTAATGAAAAACTGTTTTTT . TRBJ1-4 TRBV6-6 .
CASSPLTNTEAFF TGTGCCAGCTCACCACTGACGAACACTGAAGCTTTCTTT . TRBJ1-1 TRBV18 .
CASSLLGGDNEQFF TGTGCCAGCTCACTCCTGGGGGGGGACAATGAGCAGTTCTTC . TRBJ2-1 TRBV18 TRBD2
CASSPDAGGGLEFTEAFF TGTGCCAGCAGCCCGGACGCCGGCGGAGGCCTAGAATTCACTGAAGCTTTCTTT . TRBJ1-1 TRBV5-6 .
CASSPRKSRVQSSYEQYF TGTGCCAGCAGCCCACGGAAATCCAGGGTACAGAGCTCCTACGAGCAGTACTTC . TRBJ2-7 TRBV11-2 .
CASGLVRTGGLNTEAFF TGTGCTAGTGGTTTGGTGCGGACAGGGGGCTTGAACACTGAAGCTTTCTTT . TRBJ1-1 TRBV12-5 TRBD1
CASSLLGTPTDTQYF TGTGCCAGCAGCCTACTCGGGACTCCCACAGATACGCAGTATTTT few TRBJ2-3 TRBV7-3 .
CASSYSLAGHYEQYF TGTGCCAGCAGTTACAGCCTAGCGGGGCACTACGAGCAGTACTTC . TRBJ2-7 TRBV6-5 TRBD2